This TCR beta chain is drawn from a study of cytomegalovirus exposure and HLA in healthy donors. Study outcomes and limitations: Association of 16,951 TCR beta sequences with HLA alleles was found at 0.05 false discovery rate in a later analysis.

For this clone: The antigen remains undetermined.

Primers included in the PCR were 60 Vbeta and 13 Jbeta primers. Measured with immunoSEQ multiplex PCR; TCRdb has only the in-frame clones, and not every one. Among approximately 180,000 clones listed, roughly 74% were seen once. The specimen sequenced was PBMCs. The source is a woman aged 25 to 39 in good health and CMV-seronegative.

CDR3 amino acids: CASSQDRRETQYF. The CDR3 nucleotides are TGTGCCAGCAGCCAAGATCGGAGAGAGACCCAGTACTTC. This sequence joins TRBV4-2 and TRBJ2-5, with D unresolved. Trimming shortened V by 0 bases and J by 4 bases, and 6 bases separated the two germline ends. The CDR3 extends over 13 amino acids. Germline CDR1 is LGHNA and CDR2 is YNFKEQ.